The present entry profiles one TCR beta chain with its context. The germline CDR1 and CDR2 sequences are SNHLY and FYNNEI. Between the trimmed V and J ends, which lost 4 bases and 2 bases, there was a span of 18 bases. CDR3 length: 16 amino acids. This record comes from a study of blood T cell repertoires in COVID-19. Data came from immunoSEQ multiplex PCR; TCRdb stores just in-frame clones and leaves some out. Of about 140,000 clones listed, 75% to 80% were seen once; the top ten hold approximately 9.4%. This rearrangement joins TRBV2 to TRBJ2-7, with D possibly matching TRBD1 (5 bases). This TCR was sampled from a woman between 45 and 65 years old with active or convalescent COVID-19. What was sequenced was peripheral blood. In DNA form, the CDR3 reads TGTGCCAGCAGTGGGGGCCTTGATGACAGAGCCTACGAGCAGTACTTC. Protein product: CASSGGLDDRAYEQYF.